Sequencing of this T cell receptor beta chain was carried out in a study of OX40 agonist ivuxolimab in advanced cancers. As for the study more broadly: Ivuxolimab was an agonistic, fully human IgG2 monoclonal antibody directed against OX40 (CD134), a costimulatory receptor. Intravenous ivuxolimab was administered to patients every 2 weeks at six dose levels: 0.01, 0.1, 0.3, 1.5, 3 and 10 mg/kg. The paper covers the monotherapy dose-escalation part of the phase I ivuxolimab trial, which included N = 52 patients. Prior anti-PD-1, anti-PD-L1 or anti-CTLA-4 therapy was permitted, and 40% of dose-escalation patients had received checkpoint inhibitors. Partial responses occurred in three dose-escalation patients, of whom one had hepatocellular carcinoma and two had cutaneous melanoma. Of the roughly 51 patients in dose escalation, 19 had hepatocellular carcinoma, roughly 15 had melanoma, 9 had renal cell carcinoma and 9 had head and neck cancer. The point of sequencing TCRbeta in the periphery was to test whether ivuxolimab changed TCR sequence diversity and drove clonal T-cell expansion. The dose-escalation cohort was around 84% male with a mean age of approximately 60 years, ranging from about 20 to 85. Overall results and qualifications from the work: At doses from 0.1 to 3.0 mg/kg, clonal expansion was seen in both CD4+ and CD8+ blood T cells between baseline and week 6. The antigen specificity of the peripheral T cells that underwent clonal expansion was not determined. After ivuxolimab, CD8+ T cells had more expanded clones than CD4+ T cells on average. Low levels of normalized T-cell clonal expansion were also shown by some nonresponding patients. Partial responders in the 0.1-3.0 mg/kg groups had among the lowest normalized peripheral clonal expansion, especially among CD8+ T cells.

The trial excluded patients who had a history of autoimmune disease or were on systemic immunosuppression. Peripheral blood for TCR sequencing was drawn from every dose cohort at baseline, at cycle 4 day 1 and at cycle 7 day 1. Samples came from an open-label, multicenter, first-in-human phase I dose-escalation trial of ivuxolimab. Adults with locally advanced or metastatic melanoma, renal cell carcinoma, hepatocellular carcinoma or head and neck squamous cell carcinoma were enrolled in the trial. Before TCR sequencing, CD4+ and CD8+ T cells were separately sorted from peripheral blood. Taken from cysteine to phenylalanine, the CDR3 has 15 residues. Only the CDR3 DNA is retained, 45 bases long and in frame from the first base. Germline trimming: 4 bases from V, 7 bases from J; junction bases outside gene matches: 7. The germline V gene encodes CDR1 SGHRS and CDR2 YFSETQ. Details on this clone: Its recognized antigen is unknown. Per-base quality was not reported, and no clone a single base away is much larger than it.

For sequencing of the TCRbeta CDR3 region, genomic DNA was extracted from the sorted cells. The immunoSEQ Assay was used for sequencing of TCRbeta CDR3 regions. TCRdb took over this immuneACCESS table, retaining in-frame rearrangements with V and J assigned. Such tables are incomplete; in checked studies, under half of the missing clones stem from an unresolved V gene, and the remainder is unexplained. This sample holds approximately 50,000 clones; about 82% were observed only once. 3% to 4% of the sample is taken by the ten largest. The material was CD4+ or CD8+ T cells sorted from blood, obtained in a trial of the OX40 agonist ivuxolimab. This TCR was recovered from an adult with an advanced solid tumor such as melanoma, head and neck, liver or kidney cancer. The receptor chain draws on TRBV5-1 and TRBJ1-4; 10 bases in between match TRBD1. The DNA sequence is TGCGCCAGCAGCGATGACAGGGGGCGTTTTGAAAAACTGTTTTTT. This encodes CASSDDRGRFEKLFF. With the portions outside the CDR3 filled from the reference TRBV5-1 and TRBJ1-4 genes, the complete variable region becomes KAGVTQTPRYLIKTRGQQVTLSCSPISGHRSVSWYQQTPGQGLQFLFEYFSETQRNKGNFPGRFSGRQFSNSRSEMNVSTLELGDSALYLCASSDDRGRFEKLFFGSGTQLSVL.